Listed here is a single TCR beta chain. Its antigen is as yet unknown. This record belongs to a study of a mutant IDH1 vaccine in newly diagnosed glioma. Turning to the study itself: Either 4-6 weeks after radiotherapy alone or alongside temozolomide, vaccination was begun. Most had both radiotherapy and temozolomide beforehand; others had only one.

Trimming pared 6 bases from V and 2 bases from J, leaving 8 bases between. Germline V gene data show CDR1 as MNHNS and CDR2 as SASEGT. The CDR3 is 12 residues long. The time point denotes: week 35, safety follow-up. All doses held 300 ug of mutant IDH1 20-mer peptide, with topical imiquimod. Here immunoSEQ multiplex PCR was the method, and the copy in TCRdb shows in-frame clones only, minus some. The table includes 35,000 to 45,000 clones, 83% detected once. Study-wide points: The vaccine induced immune responses, and these occurred in 93.3% of patients.

The gene calls are TRBV6-1 and TRBJ2-7, with TRBD1 as a possible D gene (5 bases). The sequencing here drew on PBMCs, taken from a glioma patient whose treatment included an IDH1 peptide vaccine. This clonotype was obtained from a woman between 45 and 60 years old with glioma. CDR3 region: CASSRTPYEQYF. Written as DNA, the CDR3 is TGTGCCAGCAGCAGGACACCCTACGAGCAGTACTTC.